The clone carrying this TCR beta chain was observed at least ten times. What it binds is not known. Germline and junction disagree at one end, which may indicate a read error. This sample is part of a study of neurological immune-mediated disorders. TCRdb redid the calling of the 5' RACE reads with MiXCR, one entry per CDR3 protein. The sample lists some 76,000 distinct CDR3 sequences; 3.2% were seen once. Study outcomes and limitations: No CDR3 amino acid sequences recurred among expanded clones across subjects, suggesting private repertoires in all groups. One cluster of related CDR3 sequences contained, by phylogenetic grouping, the repertoires of 18 of 34 multiple sclerosis patients and formed a possible signature.

The CDR3 has 14 residues. Germline V lookup: CDR1 SSHAT, CDR2 FNYEAQ (reference sequence). Unsorted libraries were generated from 2 million PBMCs held at -80 degrees C. The TCR sequence derives from a woman aged 45-59 years with multiple sclerosis. Sequenced material: PBMCs. The chain joins TRBV7-7 to TRBJ2-3; TRBD1 or TRBD2 may be the D gene (5 bases each). The CDR3 sequence: CASSLRGDEGTQYF. The CDR3 DNA reads as TGTGCTAGCAGCTTAAGGGGTGATGAGGGTACGCAGTATTTT.